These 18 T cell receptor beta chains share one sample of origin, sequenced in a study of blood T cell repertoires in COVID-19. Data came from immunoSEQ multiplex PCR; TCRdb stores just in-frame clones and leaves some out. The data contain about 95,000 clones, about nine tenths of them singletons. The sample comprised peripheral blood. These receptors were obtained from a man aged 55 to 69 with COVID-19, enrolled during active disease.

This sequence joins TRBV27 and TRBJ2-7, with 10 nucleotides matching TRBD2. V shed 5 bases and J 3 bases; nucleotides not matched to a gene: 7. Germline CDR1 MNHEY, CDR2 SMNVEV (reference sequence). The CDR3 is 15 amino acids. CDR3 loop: CASSLLAGAFYEQYF. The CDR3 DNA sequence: TGTGCCAGCAGTCTGCTAGCGGGAGCTTTCTACGAGCAGTACTTC.

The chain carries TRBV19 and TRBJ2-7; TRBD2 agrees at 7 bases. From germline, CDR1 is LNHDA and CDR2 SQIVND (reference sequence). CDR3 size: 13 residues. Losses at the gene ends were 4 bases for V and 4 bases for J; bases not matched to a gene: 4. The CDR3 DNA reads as TGTGCCAGTAGTAGGACTAGGAAGTACGAGCAGTACTTC. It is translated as CASSRTRKYEQYF.

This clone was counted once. CDR3 sequence (DNA): TGTGCCAGTAGTCGGACAGGAACGACCGGGGAGCTGTTTTTT. Its protein is CASSRTGTTGELFF. V usage is TRBV19 and J usage is TRBJ2-2; TRBD1 matches at 7 bases. After removal of 5 bases from V and 5 bases from J, the junction contained 5 bases not matched to a gene. Germline V gene sequence: CDR1 LNHDA, CDR2 SQIVND (reference sequence). This CDR3 has 14 amino acids.

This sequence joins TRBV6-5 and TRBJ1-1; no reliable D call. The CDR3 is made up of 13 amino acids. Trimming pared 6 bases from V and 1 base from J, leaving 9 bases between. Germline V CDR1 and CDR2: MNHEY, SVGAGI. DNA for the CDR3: TGTGCCAGCAGAAACCGACAGAACACTGAAGCTTTCTTT. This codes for CASRNRQNTEAFF.

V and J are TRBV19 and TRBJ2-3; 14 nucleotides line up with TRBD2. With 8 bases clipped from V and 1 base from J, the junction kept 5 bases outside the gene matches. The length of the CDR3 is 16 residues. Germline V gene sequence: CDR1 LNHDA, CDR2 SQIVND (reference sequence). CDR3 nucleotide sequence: TGTGCCAGTGGGGGGACTAGCGGGAGTGGCACAGATACGCAGTATTTT. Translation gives CASGGTSGSGTDTQYF.

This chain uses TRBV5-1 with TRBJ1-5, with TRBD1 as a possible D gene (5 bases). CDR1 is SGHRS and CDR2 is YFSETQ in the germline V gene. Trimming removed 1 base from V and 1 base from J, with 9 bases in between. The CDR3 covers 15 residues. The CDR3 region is CASSLTGVSNQPQHF. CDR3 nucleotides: TGCGCCAGCAGCTTGACAGGCGTCAGCAATCAGCCCCAGCATTTT.

CDR3 residues: CASSLDLAGSTDTQYF. The CDR3 bases are TGTGCCAGCAGCTTAGATCTAGCGGGCAGCACAGATACGCAGTATTTT. The chain recombines TRBV7-2 with TRBJ2-3; 8 bases map to TRBD2. Trimming at V came to 1 base and at J to 0 bases, leaving 3 bases not matched to a gene. The CDR3 totals 16 residues. Germline assignment: CDR1 SGHTA and CDR2 FQGNSA.

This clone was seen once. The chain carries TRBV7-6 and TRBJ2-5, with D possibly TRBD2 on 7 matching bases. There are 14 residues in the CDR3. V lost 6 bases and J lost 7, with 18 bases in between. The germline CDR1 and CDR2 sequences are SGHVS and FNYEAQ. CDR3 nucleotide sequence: TGTGCCAGCAGTCCTAGCCGGGGGGCGAGGACCCAGTACTTC. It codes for CASSPSRGARTQYF.

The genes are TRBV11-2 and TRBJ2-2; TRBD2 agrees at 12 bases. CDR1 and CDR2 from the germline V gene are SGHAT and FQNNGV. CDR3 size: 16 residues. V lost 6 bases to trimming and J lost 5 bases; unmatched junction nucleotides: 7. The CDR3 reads CASRPLTSGSTGELFF. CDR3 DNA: TGTGCCAGCAGACCTTTGACTAGCGGGAGTACCGGGGAGCTGTTTTTT.

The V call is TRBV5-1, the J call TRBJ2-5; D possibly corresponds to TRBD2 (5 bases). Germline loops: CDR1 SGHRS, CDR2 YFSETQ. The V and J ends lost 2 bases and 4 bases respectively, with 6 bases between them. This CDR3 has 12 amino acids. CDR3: CASSLEGETQYF. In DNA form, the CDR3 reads TGCGCCAGCAGCTTAGAGGGAGAGACCCAGTACTTC.

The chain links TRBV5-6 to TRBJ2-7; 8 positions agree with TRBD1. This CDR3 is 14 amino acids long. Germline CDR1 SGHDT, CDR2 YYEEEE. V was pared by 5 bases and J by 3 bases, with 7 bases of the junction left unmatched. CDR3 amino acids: CASSSGTGIYEQYF. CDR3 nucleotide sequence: TGTGCCAGCAGTTCCGGGACAGGCATCTACGAGCAGTACTTC.

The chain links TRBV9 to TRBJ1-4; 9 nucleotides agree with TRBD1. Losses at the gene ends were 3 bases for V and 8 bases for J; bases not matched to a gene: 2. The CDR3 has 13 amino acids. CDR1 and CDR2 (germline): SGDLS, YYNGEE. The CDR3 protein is CASSGGQGEKLFF. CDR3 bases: TGTGCCAGCAGCGGGGGACAGGGAGAAAAACTGTTTTTT.

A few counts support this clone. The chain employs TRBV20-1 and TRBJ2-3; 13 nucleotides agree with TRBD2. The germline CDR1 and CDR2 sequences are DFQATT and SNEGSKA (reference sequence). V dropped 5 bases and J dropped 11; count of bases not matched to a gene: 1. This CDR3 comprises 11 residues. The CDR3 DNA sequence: TGCAGTGCTTGGACTAGCGGGAGGCAGTATTTT. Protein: CSAWTSGRQYF.

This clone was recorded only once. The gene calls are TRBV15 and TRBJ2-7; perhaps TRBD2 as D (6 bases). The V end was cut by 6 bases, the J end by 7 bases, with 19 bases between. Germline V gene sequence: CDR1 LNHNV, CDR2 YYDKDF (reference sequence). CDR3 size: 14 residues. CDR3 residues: CATRRGGVLGEQYF. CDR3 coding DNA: TGTGCCACCAGGAGGGGAGGAGTTCTTGGAGAGCAGTACTTC.

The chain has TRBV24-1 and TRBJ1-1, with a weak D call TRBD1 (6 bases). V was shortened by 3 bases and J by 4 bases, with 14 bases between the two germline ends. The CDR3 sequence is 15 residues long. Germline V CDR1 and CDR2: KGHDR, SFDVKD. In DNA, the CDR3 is TGTGCCACCAGTGATCCCCGGGGGGCAGGCACTGAAGCTTTCTTT. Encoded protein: CATSDPRGAGTEAFF.

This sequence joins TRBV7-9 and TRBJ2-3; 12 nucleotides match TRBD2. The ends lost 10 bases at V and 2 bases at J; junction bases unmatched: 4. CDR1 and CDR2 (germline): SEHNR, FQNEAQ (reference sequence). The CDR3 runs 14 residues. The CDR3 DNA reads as TGTGCCATCAGGACTAGCGGGAACACAGATACGCAGTATTTT. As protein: CAIRTSGNTDTQYF.

Here the CDR3 reads CATSGRTSGSIDEQFF. In DNA form, the CDR3 reads TGTGCCACCAGTGGCCGGACTAGCGGGAGTATCGATGAGCAGTTCTTC. The rearrangement links TRBV24-1 to TRBJ2-1; 13 positions agree with TRBD2. The CDR3 consists of 16 residues. Germline V CDR1 and CDR2: KGHDR, SFDVKD. V dropped 5 bases and J dropped 8; count of bases not matched to a gene: 8.

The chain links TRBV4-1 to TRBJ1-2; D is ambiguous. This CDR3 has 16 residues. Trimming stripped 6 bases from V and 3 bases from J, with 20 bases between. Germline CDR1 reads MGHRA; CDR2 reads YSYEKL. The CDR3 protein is CASRLPGTQTDYGYTF. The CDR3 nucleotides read TGCGCCAGCAGGCTCCCGGGAACTCAAACTGACTATGGCTACACCTTC.